This T cell receptor beta chain was profiled in a study of blood T cell repertoires in COVID-19. For the study at large: T cells, B-cell-depleted T cells, or PBMCs supplied cDNA or gDNA.

As originally analysed: Reference gene primer amplification gave estimated nucleated cell counts. Only in-frame clones appear in the TCRdb table, and some are missing; sequencing was by immunoSEQ multiplex PCR. V and J calls and clone size are given by that table; D and trimming were obtained from the DNA. The repertoire has about 200,000 clones, about 90% of them found once; the top ten carry under 2%. The TCR originated in a man younger than 30 with active or convalescent COVID-19. Sequencing was carried out using peripheral blood.

CDR3 protein: CASSEYLGGRYNEQFF. DNA for the CDR3: TGTGCCAGCAGTGAATATCTAGGGGGTCGGTACAATGAGCAGTTCTTC. The rearrangement joins TRBV25-1 to TRBJ2-1; perhaps TRBD1 as D (6 bases). Trimming took 0 bases from V and 4 from J, leaving 13 bases between them. CDR3 length: 16 residues. Germline-derived CDR1 and CDR2 are MGHDK and SYGVNS.